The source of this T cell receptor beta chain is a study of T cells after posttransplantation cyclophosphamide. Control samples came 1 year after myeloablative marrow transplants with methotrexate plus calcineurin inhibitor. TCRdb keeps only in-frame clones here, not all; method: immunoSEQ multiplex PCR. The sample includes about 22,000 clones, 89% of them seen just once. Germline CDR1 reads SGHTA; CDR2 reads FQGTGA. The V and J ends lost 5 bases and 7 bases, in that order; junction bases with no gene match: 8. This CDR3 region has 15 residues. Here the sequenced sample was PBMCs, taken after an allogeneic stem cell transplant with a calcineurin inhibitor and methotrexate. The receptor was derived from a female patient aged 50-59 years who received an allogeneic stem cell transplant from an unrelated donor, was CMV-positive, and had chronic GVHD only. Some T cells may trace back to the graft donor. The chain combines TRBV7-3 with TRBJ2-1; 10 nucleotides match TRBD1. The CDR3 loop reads CASSPHGQGGNEQFF. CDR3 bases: TGTGCCAGCAGCCCCCACGGACAGGGGGGGAATGAGCAGTTCTTC.